The clone carrying this T cell receptor (beta chain) occurred a few times. Antigen specificity is unknown. One junction end does not reproduce the germline sequence, and a read error may be involved. This specimen belongs to a study of T cells after yellow fever vaccination. Background on the study: Fractions with few cells were prepared using SMART-Seq v4 Ultra Low Input. Study findings and constraints: Most primary-vaccination clones recurred post-booster (about 96% CD4, 88% CD8). The secondary response was weaker but peaked faster, day 5 versus 15.

Conversion of TCR transcripts into cDNA relied on 5'RACE template switching, which added a universal primer site and UMIs. One entry per CDR3 protein results from TCRdb running MiXCR on the 5' RACE reads. The data show just under 600,000 distinct CDR3 sequences, 13% seen once. The V gene's germline CDR1 is MNHEY and CDR2 SVGAGI. The CDR3 runs to 17 residues. The receptor was derived from a man under 40 who received the YFV17D yellow fever vaccine. The chain links TRBV6-5 to TRBJ2-7; 16 positions match TRBD2. The starting material was PBMCs, obtained on the day of the yellow fever booster vaccination. Written as DNA, the CDR3 is TGTGCCAGCACTTACGGGACTAGCGGGAGGGCAGCGAAGGAGCAGTACTTC. Its translation: CASTYGTSGRAAKEQYF.